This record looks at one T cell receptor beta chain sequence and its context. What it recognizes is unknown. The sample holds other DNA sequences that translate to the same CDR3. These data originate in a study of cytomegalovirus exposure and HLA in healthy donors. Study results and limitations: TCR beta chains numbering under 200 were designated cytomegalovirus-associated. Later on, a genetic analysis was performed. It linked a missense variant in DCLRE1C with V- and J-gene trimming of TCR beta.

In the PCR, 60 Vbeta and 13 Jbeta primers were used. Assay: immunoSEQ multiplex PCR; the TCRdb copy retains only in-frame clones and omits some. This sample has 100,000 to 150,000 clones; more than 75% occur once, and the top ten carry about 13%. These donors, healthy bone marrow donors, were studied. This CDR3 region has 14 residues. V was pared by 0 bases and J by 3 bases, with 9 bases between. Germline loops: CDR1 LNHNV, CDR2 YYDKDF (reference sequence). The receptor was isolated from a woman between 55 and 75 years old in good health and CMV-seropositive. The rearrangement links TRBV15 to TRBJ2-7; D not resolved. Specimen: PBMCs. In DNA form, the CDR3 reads TGTGCCACCAGCAGAGAAGGCGGCAGCTACGAGCAGTACTTC. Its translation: CATSREGGSYEQYF.